This T cell receptor (beta chain) was identified during a study of blood T cell repertoires in COVID-19. Overall study context: There were acute and convalescent COVID-19 samples, and they came from the United States, Italy and Spain. T cells, B-cell-depleted T cells, or PBMCs supplied cDNA or gDNA.

Points on this clone: The limits of the CDR3 on the DNA are not certain, so only TCRdb's listed CDR3 is given.

As processed by the authors: Reference gene primer amplification gave estimated nucleated cell counts. Data came from immunoSEQ multiplex PCR; TCRdb stores just in-frame clones and leaves some out. V and J calls and clone size come straight from that table; D and trimming were deduced from the DNA. In the table there are 59,000 or so clones, over 70% of which are singletons. A total of 17 residues make up the CDR3, ends included. Germline V gene data show CDR1 as LNHDA and CDR2 as SQIVND (reference sequence). The TCR comes from a woman between 45 and 60 years old with active or convalescent COVID-19. The specimen was peripheral blood. The J gene is TRBJ2-5, the V gene TRBV19; the table names TRBD2, a call not compared with the DNA. This chain's CDR3 is CASTSAGLAGEQETQYF.